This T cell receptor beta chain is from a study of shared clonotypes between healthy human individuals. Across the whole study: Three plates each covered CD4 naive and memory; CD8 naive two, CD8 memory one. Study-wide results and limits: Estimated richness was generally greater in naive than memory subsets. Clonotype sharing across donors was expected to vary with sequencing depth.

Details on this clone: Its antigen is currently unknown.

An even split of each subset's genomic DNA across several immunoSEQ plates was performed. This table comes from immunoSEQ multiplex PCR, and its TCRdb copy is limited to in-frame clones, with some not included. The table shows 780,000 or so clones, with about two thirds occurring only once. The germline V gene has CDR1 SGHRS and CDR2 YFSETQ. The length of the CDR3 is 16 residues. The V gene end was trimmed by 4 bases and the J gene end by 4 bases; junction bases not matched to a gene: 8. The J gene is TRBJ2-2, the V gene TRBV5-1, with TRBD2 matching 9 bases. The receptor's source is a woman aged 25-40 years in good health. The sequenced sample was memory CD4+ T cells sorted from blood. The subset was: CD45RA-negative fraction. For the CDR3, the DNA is TGCGCCAGCAGCACAAGGACTAGCGATTTCACCGGGGAGCTGTTTTTT. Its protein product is CASSTRTSDFTGELFF.